This section outlines one TCR beta chain sequence together with its context. Its specificity is not known. Per germline, CDR1 LGHDT and CDR2 YNNKEL (reference sequence). V was pared by 3 bases and J by 4 bases, with 9 bases of the junction left unmatched. The CDR3 has 16 amino acids. This record belongs to a study of T cell responses to AZD1222 COVID-19 vaccine. Findings of the study overall: Clonal diversity was possibly underestimated, and the donors were mostly white British, with more females. Of spike-specific TCRs, nearly half reportedly target regions left unmutated in variants. Receipt of two AZD1222 doses was followed by a rise in Spike-specific TCR breadth and depth.

Measured with immunoSEQ multiplex PCR; TCRdb has only the in-frame clones, and not every one. This table holds around 90,000 clones, 70% to 90% found once. V usage is TRBV3-1 (or the pseudogene TRBV3-2) and J usage is TRBJ1-2; 9 nucleotides agree with TRBD1. The sample was peripheral blood, taken on day 0 of AZD1222 vaccination. This clonotype originated in an adult in good health. The CDR3 is CASSHSGTGKSYGYTF. CDR3 nucleotides: TGTGCCAGCAGCCATTCTGGGACAGGGAAGTCCTATGGCTACACCTTC.